This entry lists 12 T cell receptor beta chains sequenced from one sample in a study of early T cells in non-severe SARS-CoV-2 infection listed by TCRdb under 2021. Library construction relied on 5' RACE. These reads were obtained on a NextSeq 500. The public reads were reprocessed in TCRdb via fastp at Q25 and MiXCR, keeping in-frame beta chains. Each CDR3 protein appears once, grouped with its most common genes and DNA. The sample contains about 23,000 distinct CDR3 sequences, about 5.6% of them found a single time. The top ten hold 9.5% to 12% of the sample. Sequencing input: whole blood. The receptors derive from an adult who was a healthcare worker with PCR-confirmed SARS-CoV-2 infection or an uninfected control (not recorded which).

In this sample, this clonotype turned up a few times. This sequence joins TRBV11-2 and TRBJ2-1; TRBD2 agrees at 12 bases. Trimming removed 5 bases from V and 7 bases from J; junction bases left unmatched: 6. Germline V CDR1 and CDR2: SGHAT, FQNNGV. The CDR3 runs 15 residues. The CDR3 nucleotides read TGTGCCAGCAGCCTTGGCGGACTAGCGGGAAATGAGCAGTTCTTC. Translating gives CASSLGGLAGNEQFF. The full variable domain, with the rest looked up from reference TRBV11-2 and TRBJ2-1, is EAGVAQSPRYKIIEKRQSVAFWCNPISGHATLYWYQQILGQGPKLLIQFQNNGVVDDSQLPKDRFSAERLKGVDSTLKIQPAKLEDSAVYLCASSLGGLAGNEQFFGPGTRLTVL.

This clonotype showed up many times. The V and J genes are TRBV7-3 and TRBJ2-5; D may match TRBD1 or TRBD2 (5 bases each). V dropped 5 bases and J dropped 4 bases, with 17 bases sitting between them. Germline CDR1 SGHTA, CDR2 FQGTGA. This CDR3 has 15 residues. The CDR3 spells CASSKRGSGLETQYF. The CDR3 DNA reads as TGTGCCAGCAGCAAGAGGGGCAGCGGACTAGAGACCCAGTACTTC. The full variable domain, completed using reference TRBV7-3 and TRBJ2-5, is GAGVSQTPSNKVTEKGKYVELRCDPISGHTALYWYRQSLGQGPEFLIYFQGTGAADDSGLPNDRFFAVRPEGSVSTLKIQRTERGDSAVYLCASSKRGSGLETQYFGPGTRLLVL.

By sample share, this clonotype is large. The rearrangement uses TRBV7-3 and TRBJ1-1, with D possibly being TRBD1 (5 bases). From germline, CDR1 is SGHTA and CDR2 FQGTGA. Trimming took 1 base from V and 5 from J, leaving 8 bases between them. CDR3 length: 13 residues. The CDR3 is CASSLIGGTEAFF. CDR3 bases: TGTGCCAGCAGCTTAATTGGGGGAACTGAAGCTTTCTTT.

This clonotype was seen at least ten times. V and J are TRBV20-1 and TRBJ1-5, with TRBD1 matching over 10 bases. Trimming took 3 bases from V and 7 from J; bases not matched to a gene: 9. There are 15 residues in the CDR3. Per the germline V gene, CDR1 is DFQATT and CDR2 is SNEGSKA (reference sequence). CDR3 DNA: TGCAGTGCTAGCAGCTTCGGGACAGGGGACCAGCCCCAGCATTTT. This translates into CSASSFGTGDQPQHF.

The sample holds a few counts of this clonotype. This chain connects TRBV6-2 or TRBV6-3 to TRBJ2-4, with 8 bases identical to TRBD1. Germline V gene sequence: CDR1 MNHEY, CDR2 SVGEGT. The CDR3 loop spans 14 amino acids. V dropped 2 bases and J dropped 6; count of bases not matched to a gene: 3. The CDR3 reads CASSYDRGRNIQYF. DNA of the CDR3: TGTGCCAGCAGTTACGACAGGGGAAGAAACATTCAGTACTTC.

In this sample, this clonotype turned up many times. This chain uses TRBV9 with TRBJ1-5, with 10 bases aligning to TRBD1. Losses at the gene ends were 4 bases for V and 3 bases for J; bases not matched to a gene: 7. The CDR3 length is 16 residues. Germline V gene lookup returns CDR1 SGDLS and CDR2 YYNGEE. The CDR3 loop is CASSPGTGALNQPQHF. The CDR3 coding sequence is TGTGCCAGCAGCCCAGGGACAGGGGCGCTCAATCAGCCCCAGCATTTT.

This chain links TRBV6-1 with TRBJ2-2; possible D gene TRBD2, 6 bases. Germline loops: CDR1 MNHNS, CDR2 SASEGT. The V and J ends lost 1 base and 1 base respectively, with 10 bases between them. This CDR3 comprises 16 residues. CDR3 sequence (DNA): TGTGCCAGCAGTGAAGTGCGGGGCCTGAACACCGGGGAGCTGTTTTTT. Translating gives CASSEVRGLNTGELFF.

The gene calls are TRBV23-1 and TRBJ2-5; no clear D. TRBV23-1 counts as an open reading frame of uncertain function. V lost 8 bases and J 5 bases, leaving 12 bases between the germline ends. The CDR3 length is 12 residues. The CDR3 sequence is CASGPVCETQYF. CDR3 nucleotide sequence: TGCGCCAGCGGGCCGGTTTGTGAGACCCAGTACTTC.

This chain connects TRBV27 to TRBJ2-7, with D possibly being TRBD1 (5 bases). V lost 3 bases and J 6 bases, leaving 6 bases between the germline ends. Germline V gives CDR1 MNHEY, CDR2 SMNVEV (reference sequence). This CDR3 spans 11 amino acids. The CDR3 sequence: CASSFRGEQYF. CDR3 DNA: TGTGCCAGCAGTTTTAGGGGCGAGCAGTACTTC.

This clonotype was detected only a few times. V gene TRBV4-3 combines with J gene TRBJ2-1; a possible D gene is TRBD2 (6 bases). V gave up 0 bases and J gave up 6 bases, with 15 bases separating them. CDR3 length: 16 amino acids. Germline V gene sequence: CDR1 LGHNA, CDR2 YSLEER. CDR3 loop: CASSQEARDRTNEQFF. For the CDR3, the DNA is TGCGCCAGCAGCCAAGAAGCGCGGGACCGCACCAATGAGCAGTTCTTC.

The rearrangement joins TRBV27 to TRBJ2-1; D remains ambiguous. This CDR3 comprises 13 residues. Germline-derived CDR1 and CDR2 are MNHEY and SMNVEV (reference sequence). V was cut by 6 bases and J by 8 bases, with 14 bases left in between. The CDR3 loop reads CASRQTPAHEQFF. The CDR3 DNA is TGTGCCAGCAGACAGACCCCGGCGCATGAGCAGTTCTTC.

This clonotype was detected ten times or more. V and J are TRBV4-3 and TRBJ2-3, with unresolved D. CDR1 is LGHNA, CDR2 YSLEER, per germline. The length of the CDR3 is 15 residues. Deletions cut 0 bases from V and 5 bases from J, with 12 bases between. The CDR3 coding sequence is TGCGCCAGCAGCCAAGATCCCTGGGCCGGAGATACGCAGTATTTT. This encodes CASSQDPWAGDTQYF.